This passage covers 7 T cell receptor beta chains from one sample sequenced in a study of OX40 agonist ivuxolimab in advanced cancers. Method: immunoSEQ multiplex PCR; TCRdb's copy keeps in-frame clones and lacks some. The table shows 65,000 or so clones, with around 92% occurring only once. Sample: CD4+ or CD8+ T cells sorted from blood, taken in a trial of the OX40 agonist ivuxolimab. All receptors derive from an adult with an advanced solid tumor such as melanoma, head and neck, liver or kidney cancer.

V usage is TRBV28 and J usage is TRBJ2-7; D uncertain. Trimming took off 7 bases at V and 9 bases at J, with 22 bases between the two ends. The CDR3 covers 14 residues. CDR1 is MDHEN, CDR2 SYDVKM, per germline. The CDR3 region is CASKPLLDLAWQYF. CDR3 in DNA: TGTGCCAGCAAGCCCCTCCTTGACCTTGCTTGGCAGTACTTC. Supplemented by reference TRBV28 and TRBJ2-7, the full variable domain reads DVKVTQSSRYLVKRTGEKVFLECVQDMDHENMFWYRQDPGLGLRLIYFSYDVKMKEKGDIPEGYSVSREKKERFSLILESASTNQTSMYLCASKPLLDLAWQYFGPGTRLTVT.

V is TRBV4-3 and J is TRBJ1-5; 7 positions match TRBD1. V lost 1 base and J lost 6; bases outside the gene matches: 9. Germline assignment: CDR1 LGHNA and CDR2 YSLEER. The CDR3 loop spans 16 amino acids. In DNA, the CDR3 is TGCGCCAGCAGCCAAGGCCTAGGGGGCAGTAGTCAGCCCCAGCATTTT. Its translation is CASSQGLGGSSQPQHF.

The chain couples TRBV19 to TRBJ1-4, with TRBD1 identical over 7 bases. CDR1 is LNHDA and CDR2 is SQIVND in the germline V gene (reference sequence). The ends lost 8 bases at V and 8 bases at J; junction bases unmatched: 11. This CDR3 contains 14 residues. CDR3 protein: CASSKTGAGEKLFF. The CDR3, as DNA: TGTGCCAGTTCAAAAACAGGGGCGGGAGAAAAACTGTTTTTT.

This rearrangement joins TRBV7-9 to TRBJ2-6; TRBD1 matches 10 bases. Germline values: CDR1 SEHNR, CDR2 FQNEAQ (reference sequence). Losses at the gene ends were 7 bases for V and 2 bases for J; bases not matched to a gene: 8. This CDR3 comprises 17 residues. The CDR3 loop is CASTPGQGNTGANVLTF. The CDR3 DNA reads as TGTGCCAGCACCCCGGGACAGGGGAACACTGGGGCCAACGTCCTGACTTTC.

The J gene is TRBJ2-6, the V gene TRBV5-5; unclear D gene. V lost 0 bases, J lost 4 bases, and 5 bases lay in between. The CDR3 extends over 14 amino acids. The germline V gene has CDR1 SGHKS and CDR2 YYEKEE (reference sequence). For the CDR3, the DNA is TGTGCCAGCAGCTTGGGGGCAGGGGCCAACGTCCTGACTTTC. Its protein product is CASSLGAGANVLTF. Combining the CDR3 with reference TRBV5-5 and TRBJ2-6 gives the whole variable domain DAGVTQSPTHLIKTRGQQVTLRCSPISGHKSVSWYQQVLGQGPQFIFQYYEKEERGRGNFPDRFSARQFPNYSSELNVNALLLGDSALYLCASSLGAGANVLTFGAGSRLTVL.

J is TRBJ1-1 and V is TRBV21-1; TRBD1 is the table's D call and was not checked against the DNA. TRBV21-1 is a pseudogene locus. CDR3 length equals 17 residues. CDR3 nucleotide sequence: TGTGCCAGCAGCTCACAGGGGGTAAGGGGTATGGGCACTGAAGCTTTCTTT. Translation: CASSSQGVRGMGTEAFF.

This chain links TRBV14 with TRBJ2-2; D is tentatively TRBD1 or TRBD2 (5 bases each). With 8 bases removed from V and 1 base from J, the gap between germline ends came to 5 bases. This CDR3 contains 12 residues. The germline V gene has CDR1 SGHDN and CDR2 FVKESK. This chain's CDR3 is CASGGNTGELFF. In DNA form, the CDR3 reads TGTGCCAGCGGGGGGAACACCGGGGAGCTGTTTTTT.